The 11 T cell receptor beta chains below all came from one sample that was sequenced in a study of tumor-infiltrating lymphocytes in primary liver carcinoma. With a constant-region primer, TCR beta cDNA was made from 450 to 500 ng of total RNA. Three rounds of nested multiplex PCR with slightly modified ARM-PCR produced TCR beta libraries. The first two PCR rounds used TRBV1-TRBV30 forward primers with a C-beta reverse primer, approximately 11 cycles each. TCRdb passed the multiplex PCR reads through MiXCR, listing each CDR3 protein once. The table shows about 300,000 distinct CDR3 sequences, with 65% occurring only once. Blood RNA was derived from unsorted whole blood, and germline DNA was extracted too. Sequenced material: peripheral blood. The origin of the receptors is a man aged 35 to 55 with primary liver carcinoma and hepatitis B virus infection.

This clonotype was seen many times. J is TRBJ2-5 and V is TRBV12-3 or TRBV12-4, with 8 positions matching TRBD1. This CDR3 is 13 amino acids long. The V gene end was trimmed by 6 bases and the J gene end by 3 bases; junction bases not matched to a gene: 3. The CDR3 coding sequence is TGTGCCAGCAGACTGACAGGGGAAGAGACCCAGTACTTC. This encodes CASRLTGEETQYF.

This rearrangement joins TRBV11-1 to TRBJ2-4; 11 bases match TRBD2. CDR1 SGHAT and CDR2 FQDESV come from the germline V gene (reference sequence). The CDR3 length is 17 residues. Trimming removed 3 bases from V and 7 bases from J; junction bases left unmatched: 11. The CDR3 coding sequence is TGTGCCAGCAGCTTTCCCGAGACTAGCGGGATCAAGAACATTCAGTACTTC. Translating it yields CASSFPETSGIKNIQYF.

This clonotype has a single count. A read error may be the cause here, since a much bigger clone is one base away. The chain links TRBV6-5 to TRBJ1-5; the match to TRBD1 covers 8 bases. The CDR3 runs to 14 residues. Germline assignment: CDR1 MNHEY and CDR2 SVGAGI. V shed 5 bases and J 8 bases; nucleotides not matched to a gene: 8. The CDR3 DNA reads TGTGCCAGCAGTCTTCAGGGGGCGCAGGAGCCCCAGCATTTT. Translation gives CASSLQGAQEPQHF.

This clonotype was counted at least ten times. The chain carries TRBV10-3 and TRBJ2-1, with 7 bases lining up with TRBD2. Germline CDR1 ENHRY, CDR2 SYGVKD. The CDR3 consists of 13 residues. V was pared by 5 bases and J by 9 bases, with 7 bases of the junction left unmatched. The CDR3 nucleotides read TGTGCCATCAGTCCCGGTCTAGCGGTTGAGCAGTTCTTC. This sequence encodes CAISPGLAVEQFF.

The V gene is TRBV6-1, the J gene TRBJ2-3; the D is unclear. The CDR3 spans 15 residues. Trimming took off 8 bases at V and 0 bases at J, with 15 bases between the two ends. Germline CDR1 MNHNS, CDR2 SASEGT. CDR3 region: CASARVELSTDTQYF. CDR3 DNA sequence: TGTGCCAGCGCTCGTGTGGAGCTCAGCACAGATACGCAGTATTTT.

At least ten counts were recorded for this clonotype. The rearrangement joins TRBV29-1 to TRBJ1-2; possible D gene TRBD1, 6 bases. The germline gives CDR1 SQVTM, CDR2 ANQGSEA. The CDR3 has 13 residues. The CDR3 sequence is CSASAGTRPGYTF. The CDR3 nucleotides are TGCAGTGCCTCCGCCGGGACAAGGCCCGGCTACACCTTC.

About this clonotype: Just one base apart from a much larger clone, this may be a read error. The conserved phenylalanine or tryptophan normally closing the CDR3 is absent here, so this likely arose from a read error. The V gene is TRBV6-1, the J gene TRBJ2-1; the D is unclear. V shed 7 bases and J shed 10 bases, with 14 bases lying between them. Germline V gives CDR1 MNHNS, CDR2 SASEGT. This CDR3 spans 12 amino acids. CDR3 sequence reads: CASTQKVSEQFL. The CDR3 region has the DNA TGTGCCAGCACCCAGAAGGTCTCCGAGCAGTTCCTC.

Points on this clonotype: This may arise from a read error, as a much more abundant clone is one base away. The chain combines TRBV4-3 with TRBJ2-7; 8 bases are shared with TRBD1. This CDR3 is 15 amino acids long. The germline V gene encodes CDR1 LGHNA and CDR2 YSLEER. DNA for the CDR3: TGCGCCAGCAGCCCGCAAAGGACAGGGACCTACAAGCAGTACTTC. Amino acids: CASSPQRTGTYKQYF.

This clonotype was found a few times. The chain recombines TRBV21-1 with TRBJ1-3; the D call of TRBD1 is as the table states it, not checked on the DNA. TRBV21-1 is noted as a pseudogene. This CDR3 is built from 10 residues. CDR3 DNA: TGTGCCAGCAGTGTTAACAACAGGATCTTT. This translates into CASSVNNRIF.

On this clonotype: The missing conserved phenylalanine or tryptophan at the end of this CDR3 makes a read error likely. This sequence joins TRBV5-1 and TRBJ1-6; TRBD1 is a possible D gene (5 bases). The CDR3 covers 14 residues. Germline-derived CDR1 and CDR2 are SGHRS and YFSETQ. V lost 3 bases, J lost 11 bases, and 15 bases lay in between. The CDR3: CASSWGGNDTPLHY. DNA of the CDR3: TGCGCCAGCAGCTGGGGGGGTAACGATACACCCCTCCACTAT.

On this clonotype itself: One junction end disagrees with the germline gene, perhaps due to a read error. The chain has TRBV4-2 and TRBJ2-7, with D hard to call. CDR3 size: 12 residues. CDR1 and CDR2 (germline): LGHNA, YNFKEQ. CDR3 residues: CVSSQEAHKQYF. CDR3 coding DNA: TGTGTCAGCAGTCAAGAGGCCCACAAGCAGTACTTC.